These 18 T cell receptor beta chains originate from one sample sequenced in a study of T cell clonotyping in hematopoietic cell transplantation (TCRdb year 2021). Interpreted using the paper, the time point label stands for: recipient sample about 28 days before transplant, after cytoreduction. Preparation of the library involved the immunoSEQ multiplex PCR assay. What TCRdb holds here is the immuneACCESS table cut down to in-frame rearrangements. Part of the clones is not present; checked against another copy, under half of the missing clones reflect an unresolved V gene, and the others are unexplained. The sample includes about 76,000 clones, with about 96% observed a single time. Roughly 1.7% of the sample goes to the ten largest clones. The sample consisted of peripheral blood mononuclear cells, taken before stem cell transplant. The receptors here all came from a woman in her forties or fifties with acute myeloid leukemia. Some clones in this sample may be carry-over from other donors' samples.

DNA for the CDR3: TGCGCCAGCAGCCAAGTACGTATTTCAGGGGGCTATGGCTACACCTTC. Its translation is CASSQVRISGGYGYTF. The chain links TRBV4-1 to TRBJ1-2; 7 positions agree with TRBD1. The CDR3 contains 16 residues. The junction had 9 bases not matched to a gene; V was cut back by 1 base and J by 4 bases. Germline loops: CDR1 MGHRA, CDR2 YSYEKL.

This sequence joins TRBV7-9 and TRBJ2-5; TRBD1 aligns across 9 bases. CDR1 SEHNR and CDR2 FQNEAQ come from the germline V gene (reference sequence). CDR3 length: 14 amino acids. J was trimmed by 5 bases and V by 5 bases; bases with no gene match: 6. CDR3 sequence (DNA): TGTGCCAGCAGCCGGACAGGGGAATCGGAGACCCAGTACTTC. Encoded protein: CASSRTGESETQYF.

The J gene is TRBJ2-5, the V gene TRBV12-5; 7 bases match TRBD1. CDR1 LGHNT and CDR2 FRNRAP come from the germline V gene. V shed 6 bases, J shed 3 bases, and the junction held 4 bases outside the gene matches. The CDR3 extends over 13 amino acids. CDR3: CASGPDREETQYF. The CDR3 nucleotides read TGTGCTAGTGGGCCAGACAGGGAAGAGACCCAGTACTTC.

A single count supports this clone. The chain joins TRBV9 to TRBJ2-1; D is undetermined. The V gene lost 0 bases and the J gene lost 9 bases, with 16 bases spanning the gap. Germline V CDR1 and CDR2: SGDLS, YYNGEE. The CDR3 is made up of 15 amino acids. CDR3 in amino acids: CASSVEDESGGEQFF. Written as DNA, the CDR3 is TGTGCCAGCAGCGTAGAAGATGAGTCCGGTGGTGAGCAGTTCTTC.

The CDR3 coding sequence is TGTGCCAGCAGTTATTACAGGGGCGGAGGTGAGCAGTTCTTC. Its protein product is CASSYYRGGGEQFF. This sequence joins TRBV2 and TRBJ2-1; 7 bases match TRBD1. The CDR3 has 14 residues. Germline V gives CDR1 SNHLY, CDR2 FYNNEI. The trim removed 5 bases at V and 9 bases at J, leaving 10 bases unmatched.

The CDR3 loop is CASSRLGTTVEQYF. DNA for the CDR3: TGTGCCAGCAGCCGCCTAGGGACAACTGTAGAGCAGTACTTC. The chain joins TRBV11-2 to TRBJ2-7; D is possibly TRBD1 (6 bases). This CDR3 is 14 amino acids long. CDR1 SGHAT and CDR2 FQNNGV come from the germline V gene. The V gene lost 5 bases and the J gene lost 7 bases, with 18 bases spanning the gap. Based on the CDR3 plus reference TRBV11-2 and TRBJ2-7, the full variable domain is EAGVAQSPRYKIIEKRQSVAFWCNPISGHATLYWYQQILGQGPKLLIQFQNNGVVDDSQLPKDRFSAERLKGVDSTLKIQPAKLEDSAVYLCASSRLGTTVEQYFGPGTRLTVT.

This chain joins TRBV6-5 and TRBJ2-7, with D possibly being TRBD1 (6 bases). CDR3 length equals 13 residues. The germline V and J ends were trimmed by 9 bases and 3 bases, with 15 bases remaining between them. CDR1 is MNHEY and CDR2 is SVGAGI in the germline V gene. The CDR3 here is CASTGQIHYEQYF. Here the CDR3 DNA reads TGTGCCAGTACCGGACAGATACACTACGAGCAGTACTTC.

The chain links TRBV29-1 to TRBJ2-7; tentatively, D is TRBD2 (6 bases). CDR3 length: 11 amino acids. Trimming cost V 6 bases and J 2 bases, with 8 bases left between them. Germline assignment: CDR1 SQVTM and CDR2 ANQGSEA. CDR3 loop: CSVGGTYEQYF. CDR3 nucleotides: TGCAGCGTCGGGGGAACCTACGAGCAGTACTTC.

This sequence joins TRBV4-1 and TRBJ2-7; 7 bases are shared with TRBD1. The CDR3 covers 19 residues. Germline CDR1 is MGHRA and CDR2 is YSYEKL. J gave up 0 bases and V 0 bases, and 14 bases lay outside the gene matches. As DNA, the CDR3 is TGCGCCAGCAGCCAAGACGACGGGACAGAACGCAAGAGCTCCTACGAGCAGTACTTC. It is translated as CASSQDDGTERKSSYEQYF.

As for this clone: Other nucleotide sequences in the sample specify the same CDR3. CDR3: CAWSVRLASYEQYF. CDR3 bases: TGTGCCTGGAGTGTGCGACTTGCCTCCTACGAGCAGTACTTC. The chain has TRBV30 and TRBJ2-7; D is undetermined. Germline V lookup: CDR1 GTSNPN, CDR2 SVGIG (reference sequence). This CDR3 is built from 14 residues. V was cut by 0 bases and J by 0 bases, with 9 bases left in between.

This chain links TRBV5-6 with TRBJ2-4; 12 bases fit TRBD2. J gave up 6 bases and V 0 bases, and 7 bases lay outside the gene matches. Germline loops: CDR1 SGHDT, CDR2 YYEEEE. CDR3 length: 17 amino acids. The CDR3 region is CASSLGLAGGPGNIQYF. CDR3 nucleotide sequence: TGTGCCAGCAGCTTGGGCCTAGCGGGAGGGCCGGGAAACATTCAGTACTTC.

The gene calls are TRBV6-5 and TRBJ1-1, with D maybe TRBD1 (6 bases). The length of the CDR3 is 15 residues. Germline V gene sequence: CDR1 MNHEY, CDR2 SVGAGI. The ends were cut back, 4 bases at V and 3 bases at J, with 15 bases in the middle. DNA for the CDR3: TGTGCCAGCAGTTTCCAACAGGGTGGGGACACTGAAGCTTTCTTT. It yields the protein CASSFQQGGDTEAFF.

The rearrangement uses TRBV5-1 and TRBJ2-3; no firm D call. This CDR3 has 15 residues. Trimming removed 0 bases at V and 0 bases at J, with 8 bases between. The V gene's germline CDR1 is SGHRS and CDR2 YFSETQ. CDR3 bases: TGCGCCAGCAGCTTGGACGCTCCGAGCACAGATACGCAGTATTTT. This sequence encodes CASSLDAPSTDTQYF.

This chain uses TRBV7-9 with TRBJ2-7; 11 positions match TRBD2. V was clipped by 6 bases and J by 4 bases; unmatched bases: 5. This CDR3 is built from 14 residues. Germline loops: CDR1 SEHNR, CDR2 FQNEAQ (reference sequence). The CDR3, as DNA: TGTGCCAGCAGTCCCGGGACTAGCGGATACGAGCAGTACTTC. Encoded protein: CASSPGTSGYEQYF.

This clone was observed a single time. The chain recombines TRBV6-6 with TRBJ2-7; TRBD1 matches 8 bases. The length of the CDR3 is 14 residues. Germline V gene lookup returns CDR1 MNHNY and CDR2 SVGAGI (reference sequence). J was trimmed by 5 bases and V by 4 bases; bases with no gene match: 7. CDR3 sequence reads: CASSSRQGTHEQYF. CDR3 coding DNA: TGTGCCAGCAGTTCTAGACAGGGGACCCACGAGCAGTACTTC.

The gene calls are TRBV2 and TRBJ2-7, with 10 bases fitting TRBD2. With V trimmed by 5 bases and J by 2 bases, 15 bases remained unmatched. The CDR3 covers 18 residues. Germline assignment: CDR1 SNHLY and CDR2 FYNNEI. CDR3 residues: CASSYRALAGEGPYEQYF. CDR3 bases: TGTGCCAGCAGTTACAGGGCCCTAGCGGGAGAAGGCCCCTACGAGCAGTACTTC. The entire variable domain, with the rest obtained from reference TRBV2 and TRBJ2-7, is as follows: EPEVTQTPSHQVTQMGQEVILRCVPISNHLYFYWYRQILGQKVEFLVSFYNNEISEKSEIFDDQFSVERPDGSNFTLKIRSTKLEDSAMYFCASSYRALAGEGPYEQYFGPGTRLTVT.

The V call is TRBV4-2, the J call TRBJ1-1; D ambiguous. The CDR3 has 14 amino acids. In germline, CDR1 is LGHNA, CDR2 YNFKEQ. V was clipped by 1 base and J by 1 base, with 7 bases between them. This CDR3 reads CASSQGGSNTEAFF. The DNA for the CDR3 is TGTGCCAGCAGCCAAGGGGGTTCGAACACTGAAGCTTTCTTT.

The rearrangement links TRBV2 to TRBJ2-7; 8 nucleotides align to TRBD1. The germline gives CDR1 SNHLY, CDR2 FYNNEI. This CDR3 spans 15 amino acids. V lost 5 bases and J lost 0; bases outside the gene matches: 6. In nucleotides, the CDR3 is TGTGCCAGCAGTAATCCGGGACAGGCCTCCTACGAGCAGTACTTC. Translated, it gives CASSNPGQASYEQYF.